These T cell receptor beta chains were read from a single sample in a study of shared clonotypes between healthy human individuals. Repertoires were generated with immunoSEQ multiplex PCR, while TCRdb's copy carries only in-frame clones and drops some. Of approximately 650,000 clones listed, about 95% were seen once; the top ten hold 0.085% to 0.11%. The sequenced material came from naive CD8+ T cells sorted from blood. The source of these receptors is a woman in her twenties or thirties in good health. The CDR3 runs from the conserved cysteine through the conserved F or W. Each record gives: V gene, D gene, clone size, J gene, CDR3 DNA, CDR3 protein. D genes are given only for firm matches. Clone size is shown for a subset of rows, as once, few, many or a class of expanded clone.

TRBV21-1	.	.	TRBJ2-7	TGTGCCAGCAGCAAACCGGGACCACAAGGCGAGCAGTACTTC	CASSKPGPQGEQYF
TRBV13	TRBD1	.	TRBJ1-1	TGTGCCAGCGCTACCATCACAGGGGGAAGCACTGAAGCTTTCTTT	CASATITGGSTEAFF
TRBV27	TRBD1	.	TRBJ2-7	TGTGCCAGCAGTGGACAGGGGTTTTACGAGCAGTACTTC	CASSGQGFYEQYF
TRBV4-1	TRBD1	.	TRBJ2-1	TGCGCCAGCAGCCAAGATGAGTCATTAACAGGGGCCTCCTACAATGAGCAGTTCTTC	CASSQDESLTGASYNEQFF
TRBV7-9	.	once	TRBJ2-7	TGTGCCAGCAGTCTAGGAGGCGGGACATTCTACGAGCAGTACTTC	CASSLGGGTFYEQYF
TRBV4-1	TRBD2	.	TRBJ2-7	TGCGCCAGCAGCCAAGATCGGCGGGAGAACTACGAGCAGTACTTC	CASSQDRRENYEQYF
TRBV5-8	TRBD1	.	TRBJ2-1	TGTGCCAGCAGCTTCGGGACAGGGAACGTTGAGCAGTTCTTC	CASSFGTGNVEQFF
TRBV9	.	once	TRBJ2-3	TGTGCCAGCAGCGTAGAGGGCGGCGACACAGATACGCAGTATTTT	CASSVEGGDTDTQYF
TRBV7-2	.	.	TRBJ2-7	TGTGCCAGCAGCCCACTCTCGGGGTGGGCCTTGCGTCCTTACGAGCAGTACTTC	CASSPLSGWALRPYEQYF
TRBV19	TRBD2	.	TRBJ2-1	TGTGCCAGTAGTATTACTAGCGGTTACAATGAGCAGTTCTTC	CASSITSGYNEQFF
TRBV7-2	.	.	TRBJ2-1	TGTGCCAGCAGCTTATCCCCAATTAATGAGCAGTTCTTC	CASSLSPINEQFF
TRBV5-1	.	.	TRBJ2-7	TGCGCCAGCAGCTTCGGCGGAGGGTCCTACGAGCAGTACTTC	CASSFGGGSYEQYF
TRBV19	.	.	TRBJ2-7	TGTGCCAGTAGTATAAACTCATACGAGCAGTACTTC	CASSINSYEQYF
TRBV4-2	.	.	TRBJ2-5	TGTGCCAGCAGCCAAGAAGGCGGCGAGACCCAGTACTTC	CASSQEGGETQYF
TRBV27	TRBD2	.	TRBJ2-1	TGTGCCAGCAGTTTGGGGGGGAGGGTGTACAATGAGCAGTTCTTC	CASSLGGRVYNEQFF
TRBV6-5	.	once	TRBJ2-1	TGTGCCAGCAGTTACAGTATACTTTACAATGAGCAGTTCTTC	CASSYSILYNEQFF
TRBV20-1	.	few	TRBJ1-1	TGCAGTGCTAGTGGGGACACTGAAGCTTTCTTT	CSASGDTEAFF
TRBV19	.	.	TRBJ2-1	TGTGCCAGTAGTATAGGCCCGAACCTCTACAATGAGCAGTTCTTC	CASSIGPNLYNEQFF
TRBV4-3	.	.	TRBJ1-2	TGCGCCAGCAGCAAGATTCAAGGACGTCGAAAGACCTATGGCTTC	CASSKIQGRRKTYGF
TRBV27	.	.	TRBJ2-7	TGTGCCAGCAGTTTGTTACAGGTAGTCCCTACCTACGAGCAGTACTTC	CASSLLQVVPTYEQYF
TRBV9	TRBD2	.	TRBJ2-2	TGTGCCAGCAGCGTAGCTCCTAGCGGCTCCGAGGAGGACGGGGAGCTGTTTTTT	CASSVAPSGSEEDGELFF
TRBV6-7	.	once	TRBJ1-5	TGTGCCAGCAGAACCAATCACCGGACGACAGCAAATCAGCCCCAGCATTTT	CASRTNHRTTANQPQHF
TRBV7-8	.	.	TRBJ2-3	TGTGCCAGCAGCCCGAAGCTTATGGGCACAGATACGCAGTATTTT	CASSPKLMGTDTQYF
TRBV27	.	.	TRBJ1-5	TGTGCCAGCAGTTTGACGGGGAGCAATCAGCCCCAGCATTTT	CASSLTGSNQPQHF
TRBV4-1	.	.	TRBJ2-7	TGCGCCAGCAGCCCCCTTGGTAAGCGAAACTCCTACGAGCAGTACTTC	CASSPLGKRNSYEQYF
TRBV5-4	.	once	TRBJ1-1	TGTGCCAGCAGCCCGGATATGGGGGACACTGAAGCTTTCTTT	CASSPDMGDTEAFF
TRBV27	TRBD1	.	TRBJ1-2	TGTGCCAGCAGTCCCTCGGGGACAGATCTGAGGGGCTACACCTTC	CASSPSGTDLRGYTF
TRBV19	TRBD2	.	TRBJ2-1	TGTGCCAGTAGTTCCGGGACTAGCAGTTACAATGAGCAGTTCTTC	CASSSGTSSYNEQFF
TRBV1	.	.	TRBJ2-5	TGCACCAGCAGCCAAGATTGGAGGGGGGGTGAGACCCAGTACTTC	CTSSQDWRGGETQYF
TRBV2	TRBD2	.	TRBJ2-7	TGTGCCAGCAGTGTAGGGACTAGCGGGAGGGACTCCTACGAGCAGTACTTC	CASSVGTSGRDSYEQYF
TRBV19	.	once	TRBJ1-5	TGTGCCAGCACCGACTTTGGGGGGAGGGAGCCCCAGCATTTT	CASTDFGGREPQHF
TRBV15	.	.	TRBJ2-1	TGTGCCACCAGCAGAGATCATCTAGCGTCTAGCTCCTACAATGAGCAGTTCTTC	CATSRDHLASSSYNEQFF
TRBV27	.	.	TRBJ2-3	TGTGCCAGCAGCATGCTGAGCACAGATACGCAGTATTTT	CASSMLSTDTQYF
TRBV19	TRBD2	.	TRBJ2-1	TGTGCCAGTAGTATATTTAGCGGGAGTCCCAATGAGCAGTTCTTC	CASSIFSGSPNEQFF
TRBV19	.	.	TRBJ2-1	TGTGCCAGTAGTATAGCACAGTTAGCCTACAATGAGCAGTTCTTC	CASSIAQLAYNEQFF
TRBV5-1	TRBD2	.	TRBJ2-1	TGCGCCAGCAGCTTGGTTTGGCTAGCGGACAATGAGCAGTTCTTC	CASSLVWLADNEQFF
TRBV5-8	.	.	TRBJ2-7	TGTGCCAGCAGCTTGGCTGAGGAGCAGTACTTC	CASSLAEEQYF
TRBV28	.	.	TRBJ1-2	TGTGCCAGCAGTTTATGGGGGACTAACTATGGCTACACCTTC	CASSLWGTNYGYTF
TRBV5-6	TRBD1	.	TRBJ1-5	TGTGCCAGCAGCTTGGGACAGGGGCCCCGCAATCAGCCCCAGCATTTT	CASSLGQGPRNQPQHF
TRBV27	.	.	TRBJ1-1	TGTGCCAGCTCCCAGGGGAGAGCAATGAACACTGAAGCTTTCTTT	CASSQGRAMNTEAFF
TRBV11-2	.	.	TRBJ2-5	TGTGCCAGCAGCTACACGCTTGGGCAAGAGACCCAGTACTTC	CASSYTLGQETQYF
TRBV5-1	.	.	TRBJ1-4	TGCGCCAGCAGCTTGTTTGGCAGGGGTCCCGGAAAACTGTTTTTT	CASSLFGRGPGKLFF
TRBV30	.	.	TRBJ2-6	TGTGCCTGGAGCCGGCGGTTTTCTGGGGCCAACGTCCTGACTTTC	CAWSRRFSGANVLTF
TRBV28	TRBD1	.	TRBJ2-7	TGTGCCAGCAGCCCTCTCCGGGACAGACCATACGAGCAGTACTTC	CASSPLRDRPYEQYF
TRBV27	TRBD1	.	TRBJ1-5	TGTGCCAGCAGTTTGGGGACAGGGAAAGGCCAGCCCCAGCATTTT	CASSLGTGKGQPQHF
TRBV11-2	TRBD2	.	TRBJ2-1	TGTGCCAGCAGCCCGCGCCGGCTAGCGGGTCCTAATGAGCAGTTCTTC	CASSPRRLAGPNEQFF
TRBV9	TRBD2	.	TRBJ2-3	TGTGCCAGCAGCGTCGGGGCGGGAGGGAACACAGATACGCAGTATTTT	CASSVGAGGNTDTQYF
TRBV19	.	.	TRBJ2-7	TGTGCCAGTAGTGTAGAGTCGACCTACGAGCAGTACTTC	CASSVESTYEQYF
TRBV6-5	TRBD1	.	TRBJ1-1	TGTGCCAGCAGTTACTCGAAGGGACAGGGAAGGACTGAAGCTTTCTTT	CASSYSKGQGRTEAFF
TRBV7-9	TRBD2	.	TRBJ2-1	TGTGCCAGCAGCGTTAGCGGGAGGGCCTACAATGAGCAGTTCTTC	CASSVSGRAYNEQFF
TRBV18	TRBD1	.	TRBJ2-1	TGTGCCAGCTCAGGTCCGGGACAGGGGTTGAATGAGCAGTTCTTC	CASSGPGQGLNEQFF
TRBV2	.	.	TRBJ1-5	TGTGCCAGCAGTGAAGCGGGTCTGTTTAATCAGCCCCAGCATTTT	CASSEAGLFNQPQHF
TRBV27	.	.	TRBJ1-2	TGTGCCAGCAGTACGGAGGGGAGTCGCTATGGCTACACCTTC	CASSTEGSRYGYTF
TRBV27	.	.	TRBJ2-2	TGTGCCAGCAGCCTTCTCATTGGGGGGAGCGTCACCGGGGAGCTGTTTTTT	CASSLLIGGSVTGELFF